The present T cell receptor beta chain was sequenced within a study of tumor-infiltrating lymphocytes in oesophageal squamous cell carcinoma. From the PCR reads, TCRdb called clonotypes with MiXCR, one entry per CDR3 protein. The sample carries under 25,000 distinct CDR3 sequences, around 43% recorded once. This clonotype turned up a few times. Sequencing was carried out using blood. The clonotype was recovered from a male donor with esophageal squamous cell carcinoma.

CDR3 nucleotides: TGCAGTGCGGTGGGACAGATGAACACTGAAGCTTTCTTT. Residues: CSAVGQMNTEAFF. The chain is built from TRBV20-1 and TRBJ1-1, with TRBD1 matching over 7 bases. Per germline, CDR1 DFQATT and CDR2 SNEGSKA (reference sequence). V gave up 6 bases and J gave up 0 bases; unmatched junction bases: 4. The CDR3 is made up of 13 amino acids.